This TCR beta chain comes out of a study of CD4 T cells in relation to SARS-CoV-2 and coronaviruses. Points from the study as a whole: Pre-pandemic and post-infection samples never came from the same donor. Roughly three fifths of donors had memory CD4+ clonotypes crossrecognizing SARS-CoV-2 and common cold coronavirus spike.

The unexposed donors gave CD4+ T cells in about 2010-2019, prior to COVID-19. CD4+ T cells were isolated from the cells after nine to eleven days of culture. Cells permitting, SARS-CoV-2 S/N and four cold-coronavirus spikes were tested on unexposed-donor CD4+ T cells. Half the medium was replaced with IL-2 medium on days 3 and 7. Data came from immunoSEQ multiplex PCR; TCRdb stores just in-frame clones and leaves some out. The sample lists about 19,000 clones, 75% to 85% seen once, with around 10% in the top ten. V was clipped by 0 bases and J by 3 bases; unmatched bases: 8. Germline V gene data show CDR1 as SGHVS and CDR2 as FQNEAQ. This CDR3 contains 16 residues. In the case of this clone: Its antigen is as yet unknown.

The receptor was derived from a human donor in good health. The rearrangement uses TRBV7-8 and TRBJ2-7; 7 nucleotides line up with TRBD1. Sequencing used CD4+ T cells from PBMCs, cultured in vitro. The DNA of the CDR3 is TGTGCCAGCAGCTTAGCGCTCGACAGGGTGGGCTACGAGCAGTACTTC. Its translation is CASSLALDRVGYEQYF.